The rows below give T cell receptor beta chains drawn from one sample of a study of early T cells in non-severe SARS-CoV-2 infection. TCRdb itself ran the 5' RACE reads through MiXCR, one entry per CDR3 protein. The sample shows tens of thousands of distinct CDR3 sequences, about 10% of them seen only once. The specimen was whole blood. Receptors were obtained from an adult who was a healthcare worker with PCR-confirmed SARS-CoV-2 infection or an uninfected control (not recorded which). Both conserved end residues are part of each CDR3. Each record gives: V gene, D gene, J gene, clone size, CDR3 protein, CDR3 DNA. D genes are given only for firm matches. Expanded clones are given a class, and other clones once, few, many or no size at all.

V: TRBV21-1; D: -; J: TRBJ2-1; size: -; CDR3: CAMPRFYNEQFF; DNA: TGTGCCATGCCCCGGTTTTACAATGAGCAGTTCTTC
V: TRBV7-9; D: -; J: TRBJ1-1; size: few; CDR3: CASIWTGNTEAFF; DNA: TGTGCCTCGATCTGGACCGGGAACACTGAAGCTTTCTTT
V: TRBV9; D: -; J: TRBJ1-6; size: many; CDR3: CASSVEQGGNSPLHF; DNA: TGTGCCAGCAGCGTAGAACAGGGTGGTAATTCACCCCTCCACTTT
V: TRBV30; D: -; J: TRBJ2-2; size: many; CDR3: CAWSILGSGELFF; DNA: TGTGCCTGGAGTATCCTAGGGTCTGGGGAGCTGTTTTTT
V: TRBV18; D: -; J: TRBJ2-7; size: few; CDR3: CASSSYGGRWYEQYF; DNA: TGTGCCAGCTCCTCTTACGGGGGGCGATGGTACGAGCAGTACTTC
V: TRBV4-1; D: TRBD2; J: TRBJ2-3; size: -; CDR3: CASSQPLAGGPTDTQYF; DNA: TGCGCCAGCAGCCAACCTTTAGCGGGGGGGCCCACAGATACGCAGTATTTT
V: TRBV5-5; D: TRBD1; J: TRBJ1-1; size: many; CDR3: CASSSWTGEAFF; DNA: TGTGCCAGCAGCTCTTGGACAGGCGAAGCTTTCTTT
V: TRBV12-3/TRBV12-4; D: -; J: TRBJ2-3; size: once; CDR3: CASSPRIDTQYF; DNA: TGTGCCAGCAGTCCAAGAATAGATACGCAGTATTTT
V: TRBV3-1; D: -; J: TRBJ2-3; size: many; CDR3: CASSQRRDDDTQYF; DNA: TGTGCCAGCAGCCAAAGGAGGGACGACGATACGCAGTATTTT
V: TRBV7-2; D: TRBD2; J: TRBJ2-1; size: many; CDR3: CASSYTRTSYEQFF; DNA: TGTGCCAGCAGCTATACCCGGACTAGCTATGAGCAGTTCTTC
V: TRBV10-3; D: -; J: TRBJ2-7; size: many; CDR3: CAISDNYEQYF; DNA: TGTGCCATCAGTGATAACTACGAGCAGTACTTC
V: TRBV29-1; D: -; J: TRBJ2-7; size: many; CDR3: CSVADYEQYF; DNA: TGCAGCGTTGCCGACTACGAGCAGTACTTC
V: TRBV6-2/TRBV6-3; D: TRBD2; J: TRBJ2-1; size: -; CDR3: CASSNSGRANNEQFF; DNA: TGTGCCAGCAGTAATAGCGGGAGGGCCAACAATGAGCAGTTCTTC
V: TRBV7-2; D: -; J: TRBJ2-1; size: many; CDR3: CASSFYMNEQFF; DNA: TGTGCCAGCAGCTTCTACATGAATGAGCAGTTCTTC
V: TRBV24-1; D: -; J: TRBJ1-6; size: many; CDR3: CATSDLPRSPLHF; DNA: TGTGCCACCAGTGATTTGCCAAGGTCACCCCTCCACTTT
V: TRBV12-3/TRBV12-4; D: -; J: TRBJ2-2; size: few; CDR3: CASSFRLDVVSGELFF; DNA: TGTGCCAGCAGTTTCAGGCTAGATGTGGTCTCCGGGGAGCTGTTTTTT
V: TRBV29-1; D: -; J: TRBJ2-3; size: many; CDR3: CSVERGLADTQYF; DNA: TGCAGCGTTGAACGGGGACTTGCGGATACGCAGTATTTT
V: TRBV11-2; D: -; J: TRBJ1-5; size: many; CDR3: CASSIRQNQPQHF; DNA: TGTGCCAGCAGCATCAGACAGAATCAGCCCCAGCATTTT
V: TRBV28; D: -; J: TRBJ2-7; size: -; CDR3: CASGSGPINYEQYF; DNA: TGTGCCAGCGGCAGCGGGCCGATAAACTACGAGCAGTACTTC
V: TRBV28; D: TRBD1; J: TRBJ1-5; size: few; CDR3: CASSTGQGRNQPQHF; DNA: TGTGCCAGCAGTACGGGACAGGGACGCAATCAGCCCCAGCATTTT
V: TRBV7-2; D: -; J: TRBJ2-7; size: few; CDR3: CASSLGFGEQYF; DNA: TGTGCCAGCAGCTTAGGGTTCGGCGAGCAGTACTTC
V: TRBV9; D: -; J: TRBJ1-5; size: -; CDR3: CASSRSPNQPQHF; DNA: TGTGCCAGCAGCAGAAGTCCCAATCAGCCCCAGCATTTT
V: TRBV7-7; D: TRBD1; J: TRBJ2-1; size: many; CDR3: CASSPDRGGNEQFF; DNA: TGTGCCAGCAGCCCGGACAGGGGAGGCAATGAGCAGTTCTTC
V: TRBV6-5; D: TRBD1; J: TRBJ2-3; size: -; CDR3: CASSYSGTGTTDTQYF; DNA: TGTGCCAGCAGTTACTCGGGGACAGGGACTACAGATACGCAGTATTTT
V: TRBV7-9; D: TRBD2; J: TRBJ2-5; size: -; CDR3: CASVQRAGEETQYF; DNA: TGTGCCAGCGTCCAAAGAGCGGGAGAAGAGACCCAGTACTTC
V: TRBV7-3; D: -; J: TRBJ1-2; size: -; CDR3: CASSLGGDYGYTF; DNA: TGTGCCAGCAGCTTGGGAGGGGACTATGGCTACACCTTC
V: TRBV2; D: -; J: TRBJ1-4; size: -; CDR3: CASIRQPATNEKLFF; DNA: TGTGCCAGCATTAGGCAGCCCGCCACTAATGAAAAACTGTTTTTT
V: TRBV13; D: -; J: TRBJ2-7; size: few; CDR3: CASSVGQGTFPYF; DNA: -
V: TRBV27; D: TRBD2; J: TRBJ2-3; size: many; CDR3: CASSLSGYGLVGTDTQYF; DNA: TGTGCCAGCAGTTTATCGGGTTATGGACTAGTTGGCACAGATACGCAGTATTTT
V: TRBV28; D: -; J: TRBJ2-7; size: -; CDR3: CASGGGYEQYF; DNA: TGTGCCAGTGGTGGGGGTTACGAGCAGTACTTC
V: TRBV3-1; D: -; J: TRBJ2-5; size: many; CDR3: CASRVTGQLQETQYF; DNA: TGTGCCAGCAGAGTAACGGGACAACTGCAAGAGACCCAGTACTTC
V: TRBV20-1; D: -; J: TRBJ1-6; size: -; CDR3: CSASTEVGYNSPLHF; DNA: TGCAGTGCTAGCACGGAAGTGGGGTATAATTCACCCCTCCACTTT
V: TRBV18; D: -; J: TRBJ2-5; size: few; CDR3: CASSGTDQETQYF; DNA: TGTGCCAGCTCCGGGACCGACCAAGAGACCCAGTACTTC
V: TRBV6-2/TRBV6-3; D: -; J: TRBJ2-7; size: few; CDR3: CASEISRGYEQYF; DNA: TGTGCCAGCGAAATCAGCAGGGGATACGAGCAGTACTTC
V: TRBV18; D: -; J: TRBJ1-4; size: many; CDR3: CASSQGRGNEKLFF; DNA: TGTGCCAGCTCCCAGGGACGGGGTAATGAAAAACTGTTTTTT
V: TRBV20-1; D: -; J: TRBJ2-5; size: many; CDR3: CSARGQQQETQYF; DNA: TGCAGTGCTAGGGGACAACAACAAGAGACCCAGTACTTC
V: TRBV28; D: -; J: TRBJ2-7; size: few; CDR3: CASEAGTTSYEQYF; DNA: TGTGCCAGTGAAGCAGGGACGACCTCCTACGAGCAGTACTTC
V: TRBV12-3/TRBV12-4; D: -; J: TRBJ2-4; size: -; CDR3: CASTKGGLAKNIQYF; DNA: TGTGCCAGCACCAAAGGGGGGTTAGCCAAAAACATTCAGTACTTC
V: TRBV25-1; D: TRBD2; J: TRBJ2-3; size: -; CDR3: CASKFSRLAGGDTQYF; DNA: TGTGCCAGCAAGTTTTCCCGACTAGCGGGAGGGGATACGCAGTATTTT
V: TRBV20-1; D: TRBD2; J: TRBJ2-4; size: many; CDR3: CSARVDSGGLAKNIQYF; DNA: TGCAGTGCTAGAGTGGATAGCGGGGGCCTAGCCAAAAACATTCAGTACTTC
V: TRBV11-2; D: TRBD1; J: TRBJ2-7; size: many; CDR3: CASSLARGIPYEQYF; DNA: TGTGCCAGCAGCTTAGCCAGGGGGATCCCCTACGAGCAGTACTTC
V: TRBV7-6; D: TRBD2; J: TRBJ2-2; size: -; CDR3: CASSPGLAGTGELFF; DNA: TGTGCCAGCAGCCCTGGGCTAGCGGGGACCGGGGAGCTGTTTTTT
V: TRBV20-1; D: -; J: TRBJ2-4; size: many; CDR3: CSASPETVYAKNIQYF; DNA: TGCAGTGCTAGTCCAGAGACTGTTTATGCCAAAAACATTCAGTACTTC
V: TRBV10-3; D: TRBD2; J: TRBJ2-7; size: -; CDR3: CAIGLAAAYEQYF; DNA: TGTGCCATCGGACTAGCTGCCGCTTACGAGCAGTACTTC
V: TRBV6-5; D: -; J: TRBJ1-1; size: few; CDR3: CASSYPGARVTEAFF; DNA: TGTGCCAGCAGTTACCCGGGGGCGCGTGTCACTGAAGCTTTCTTT